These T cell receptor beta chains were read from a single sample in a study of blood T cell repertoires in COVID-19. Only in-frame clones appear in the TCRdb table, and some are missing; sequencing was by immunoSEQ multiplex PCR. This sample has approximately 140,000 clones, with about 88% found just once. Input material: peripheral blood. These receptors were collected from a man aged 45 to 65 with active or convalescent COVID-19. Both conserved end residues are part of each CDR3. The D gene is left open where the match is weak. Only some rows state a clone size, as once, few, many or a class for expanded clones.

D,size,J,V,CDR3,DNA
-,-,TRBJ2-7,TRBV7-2,CASSLGTIPYEQYF,TGTGCCAGCAGCCTAGGGACAATTCCCTACGAGCAGTACTTC
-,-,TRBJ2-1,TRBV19,CASRARGAGQRNEQFF,TGTGCCAGTCGGGCAAGGGGCGCGGGACAGAGGAATGAGCAGTTCTTC
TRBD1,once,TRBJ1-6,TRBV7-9,CASSLGGGQGNSPLHF,TGTGCCAGCAGCTTAGGGGGCGGACAGGGCAATTCACCCCTCCACTTT
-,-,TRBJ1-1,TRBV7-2,CASSLASVGGNTEAFF,TGTGCCAGCAGCTTAGCGTCTGTAGGGGGAAACACTGAAGCTTTCTTT
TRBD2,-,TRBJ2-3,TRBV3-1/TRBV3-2,CASSQTSGTDTQYF,TGTGCCAGCAGTCAGACTAGCGGGACAGATACGCAGTATTTT
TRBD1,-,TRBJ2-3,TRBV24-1,CATRETGADTQYF,TGTGCCACCAGGGAAACAGGGGCAGATACGCAGTATTTT
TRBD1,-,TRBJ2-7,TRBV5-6,CASSSGGARAEQYF,TGTGCCAGCAGCTCAGGGGGTGCTCGAGCCGAGCAGTACTTC
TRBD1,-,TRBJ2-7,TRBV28,CASSLTGGPFYEQYF,TGTGCCAGCAGTTTGACAGGGGGGCCCTTCTACGAGCAGTACTTC
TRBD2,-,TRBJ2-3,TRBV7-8,CASSELKGLAGGTLDTQYF,TGTGCCAGCAGCGAACTAAAAGGACTAGCGGGGGGGACCCTGGATACGCAGTATTTT
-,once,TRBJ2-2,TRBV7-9,CASSLTGVGELFF,TGTGCCAGCAGCTTAACGGGGGTCGGGGAGCTGTTTTTT
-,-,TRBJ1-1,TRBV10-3,CAISLTTTGSEAFF,TGTGCCATCAGTTTGACCACCACAGGGTCTGAAGCTTTCTTT
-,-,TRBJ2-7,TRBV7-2,CASVGSSYEQYF,TGTGCCAGCGTGGGGAGCTCCTACGAGCAGTACTTC
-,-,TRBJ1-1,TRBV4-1,CASSQGQGQAWGGTEAFF,TGCGCCAGCAGCCAAGGGCAAGGACAAGCGTGGGGGGGAACTGAAGCTTTCTTT
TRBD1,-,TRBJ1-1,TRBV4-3,CASSRNRGVTEAFF,TGCGCCAGCAGCCGAAACAGGGGTGTCACTGAAGCTTTCTTT
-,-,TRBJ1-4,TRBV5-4,CASSSGRGGTNEKLFF,TGTGCCAGCAGCTCGGGCAGGGGAGGGACTAATGAAAAACTGTTTTTT
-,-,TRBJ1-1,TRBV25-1,CASSDWGVQRNTEAFF,TGTGCCAGCAGTGATTGGGGCGTTCAGAGGAACACTGAAGCTTTCTTT
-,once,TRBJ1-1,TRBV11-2,CASSLGRNTEAFF,TGTGCCAGCAGCTTAGGGAGGAACACTGAAGCTTTCTTT
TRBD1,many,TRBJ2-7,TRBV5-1,CASSLTGTGVYEQYF,TGCGCCAGCAGCTTAACCGGGACAGGAGTATACGAGCAGTACTTC
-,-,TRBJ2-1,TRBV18,CASSPQLGPFNEQFF,TGTGCCAGCTCACCACAACTAGGGCCGTTCAATGAGCAGTTCTTC
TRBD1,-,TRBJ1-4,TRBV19,CASRPGTVINEKLFF,TGTGCCAGTAGGCCCGGGACAGTGATTAATGAAAAACTGTTTTTT
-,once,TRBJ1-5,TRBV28,CASKRAGARGNQPQHF,TGTGCCAGCAAGAGAGCGGGGGCCAGGGGCAATCAGCCCCAGCATTTT
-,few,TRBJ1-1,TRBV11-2,CASSISGGTEAFF,TGTGCCAGCAGCATTAGCGGGGGGACTGAAGCTTTCTTT
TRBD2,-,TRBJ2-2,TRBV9,CASSLRLAGDTGELFF,TGTGCCAGCAGCCTGCGACTAGCGGGGGATACCGGGGAGCTGTTTTTT
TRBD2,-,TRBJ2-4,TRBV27,CASSHTGTSGLAKNIQYF,TGTGCCAGCAGTCACACCGGGACTAGCGGTCTAGCCAAAAACATTCAGTACTTC
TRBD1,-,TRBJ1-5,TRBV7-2,CASSPYRGNRQPQHF,TGTGCCAGCAGCCCATACAGGGGAAACCGTCAGCCCCAGCATTTT
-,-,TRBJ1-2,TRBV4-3,CASSQGDRSYGYTF,TGCGCCAGCAGCCAAGGTGACAGATCCTATGGCTACACCTTC
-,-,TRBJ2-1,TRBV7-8,CASAKRELGYNEQFF,TGTGCCAGCGCAAAACGGGAGCTAGGCTACAATGAGCAGTTCTTC
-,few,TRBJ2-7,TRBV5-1,CASSLTGLGAYEQYF,TGCGCCAGCAGCTTGACAGGGCTAGGCGCCTACGAGCAGTACTTC
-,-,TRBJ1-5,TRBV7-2,CASSLGTVNQPQHF,TGTGCCAGCAGCTTAGGTACAGTCAATCAGCCCCAGCATTTT
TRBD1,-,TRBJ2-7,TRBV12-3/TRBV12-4,CASGDRPAYEQYF,TGTGCCTCAGGGGACAGGCCTGCCTACGAGCAGTACTTC
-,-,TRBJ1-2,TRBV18,CASSPPGRPLNYGYTF,TGTGCCAGCTCACCACCGGGGCGCCCCCTTAACTATGGCTACACCTTC
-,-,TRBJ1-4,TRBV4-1,CASSQVAGTNEKLFF,TGCGCCAGCAGCCAAGTGGCAGGAACTAATGAAAAACTGTTTTTT
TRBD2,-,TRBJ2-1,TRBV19,CASSIGGRASYNEQFF,TGTGCCAGTAGTATCGGCGGGAGGGCTTCCTACAATGAGCAGTTCTTC
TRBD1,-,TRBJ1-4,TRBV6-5,CASSSVNRGEKLFF,TGTGCCAGCAGTTCTGTGAACAGGGGTGAAAAACTGTTTTTT
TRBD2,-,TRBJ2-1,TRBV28,CASSLLAGGSDVYNEQFF,TGTGCCAGCAGTCTACTAGCGGGAGGGTCAGATGTGTACAATGAGCAGTTCTTC
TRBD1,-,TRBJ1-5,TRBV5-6,CASSRGQGMSNQPQHF,TGTGCCAGTTCTCGGGGACAGGGCATGAGCAATCAGCCCCAGCATTTT
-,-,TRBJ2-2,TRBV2,CASDRRPGTGELFF,TGTGCCAGCGACAGGCGTCCCGGAACCGGGGAGCTGTTTTTT